Presented here are 30 T cell receptor beta chains from one specimen sequenced in a study of vaccination effects on CD4 cells after COVID-19. Expansion of antigen-specific CD4+ T cells with viral peptide pools was carried out by the ViraFEST assay before sequencing. The culture ran for roughly 10 days before CD4+ T cells were isolated. Two doses of either BNT162b2 or mRNA-1273 were given to each participant. Data came from immunoSEQ multiplex PCR; TCRdb stores just in-frame clones and leaves some out. Of approximately 30,000 clones listed, under 90% are singletons. Their antigens are not known. Sequenced material: CD4+ T cells from PBMCs cultured with HCoV-NL63 spike peptides, taken after COVID-19 vaccination. The receptors derive from a human donor who received a COVID-19 vaccine. Some clones in this sample may be carry-over from other donors' samples.

The V gene is TRBV7-9, the J gene TRBJ1-2, with a weak D call TRBD1 (6 bases). CDR1 SEHNR and CDR2 FQNEAQ come from the germline V gene (reference sequence). The CDR3 consists of 14 residues. Trimming cost V 0 bases and J 3 bases, with 8 bases left between them. The DNA of the CDR3 is TGTGCCAGCAGCTTAGCCGGGGGCGACTATGGCTACACCTTC. Its translation is CASSLAGGDYGYTF.

The J gene is TRBJ1-2, the V gene TRBV6-2 or TRBV6-3; the D is unclear. Germline lookup yields CDR1 MNHEY and CDR2 SVGEGT. V shed 6 bases and J shed 6 bases, with 14 bases lying between them. The CDR3 runs 13 residues. The CDR3, as DNA: TGTGCCAGCAGCCCCCTATTCCACAATGGCTACACCTTC. Protein: CASSPLFHNGYTF.

The CDR3 coding sequence is TGTGCCAGCACCACAGGGAGCTACAATAATTCACCCCTCCACTTT. Amino acid sequence: CASTTGSYNNSPLHF. The V gene is TRBV5-6, the J gene TRBJ1-6; D perhaps matches TRBD1 (6 bases). This CDR3 is 15 amino acids long. Germline CDR1 reads SGHDT; CDR2 reads YYEEEE. The V gene lost 6 bases and the J gene lost 5 bases, with 15 bases spanning the gap.

V usage is TRBV5-1 and J usage is TRBJ2-2; 9 bases match TRBD2. The CDR3 has 16 residues. CDR1 and CDR2 from the germline V gene are SGHRS and YFSETQ. V trimming: 0 bases; J trimming: 0 bases; junction bases outside the gene matches: 0. CDR3 sequence (DNA): TGCGCCAGCAGCTTGGTAGCGGGGGCGAACACCGGGGAGCTGTTTTTT. Encoded protein: CASSLVAGANTGELFF.

V and J are TRBV2 and TRBJ2-6, with a possible D match to TRBD1 (5 bases). CDR3 size: 15 residues. V was clipped by 6 bases and J by 4 bases, with 13 bases between them. From germline, CDR1 is SNHLY and CDR2 FYNNEI. The chain's CDR3 is CASRDQGSGANVLTF. In DNA, the CDR3 is TGTGCCAGCAGAGACCAGGGTTCCGGGGCCAACGTCCTGACTTTC.

In its sample, this clone was seen a few times. The rearrangement uses TRBV27 and TRBJ2-6, with D unclear. The CDR3 has 15 residues. Between the trimmed V and J ends, which lost 1 base and 3 bases, there was a span of 7 bases. CDR1 is MNHEY, CDR2 SMNVEV, per germline (reference sequence). CDR3 coding DNA: TGTGCCAGCAGTTTATACTTGGATGGGGCCAACGTCCTGACTTTC. Translated, it gives CASSLYLDGANVLTF.

This clone was seen only a few times. The rearrangement joins TRBV5-5 to TRBJ2-2; D is undetermined. CDR1 and CDR2 from the germline V gene are SGHKS and YYEKEE (reference sequence). V gave up 4 bases and J gave up 2 bases, with 12 bases separating them. This CDR3 comprises 15 residues. This CDR3 reads CASSPGPGNTGELFF. DNA for the CDR3: TGTGCCAGCAGCCCCGGCCCAGGAAACACCGGGGAGCTGTTTTTT.

This rearrangement joins TRBV5-1 to TRBJ2-3; the D gene is possibly TRBD2 (6 bases). This CDR3 has 14 residues. Trimming took off 8 bases at V and 0 bases at J, with 13 bases between the two ends. From germline, CDR1 is SGHRS and CDR2 YFSETQ. The CDR3, as DNA: TGCGCCAGTGGGGACTTCCCCAGCACAGATACGCAGTATTTT. Translated, it gives CASGDFPSTDTQYF.

The CDR3 nucleotides are TGCGCCAGCAGCGCAAAACTAGCGGGGGGAACAGATACGCAGTATTTT. It translates to CASSAKLAGGTDTQYF. The V call is TRBV5-1, the J call TRBJ2-3, with 12 bases that match TRBD2. V dropped 4 bases and J dropped 3; count of bases not matched to a gene: 6. CDR1 and CDR2 (germline): SGHRS, YFSETQ. CDR3 length: 16 residues.

V gene TRBV7-3 combines with J gene TRBJ1-1; the D gene is possibly TRBD1 (5 bases). The CDR3 spans 17 residues. Germline V gene lookup returns CDR1 SGHTA and CDR2 FQGTGA. With 5 bases removed from V and 1 base from J, the gap between germline ends came to 20 bases. CDR3 in DNA: TGTGCCAGCAGCCAACACCCACGGGGACTGCCGAACACTGAAGCTTTCTTT. Translating gives CASSQHPRGLPNTEAFF.

The CDR3 loop reads CASSQGYSNQPQHF. In DNA, the CDR3 is TGTGCCAGCAGCCAGGGGTATAGCAATCAGCCCCAGCATTTT. The chain has TRBV21-1 and TRBJ1-5; the table's D call of TRBD1 was not tested on the DNA. TRBV21-1 is tagged as a pseudogene. CDR3 length: 14 amino acids.

This clone was seen a single time. Compared with germline, one end of the junction differs, possibly owing to a read error. The chain has TRBV2 and TRBJ2-2; a possible D gene is TRBD2 (6 bases). Germline-derived CDR1 and CDR2 are SNHLY and FYNNEI. The CDR3 is made up of 15 amino acids. CDR3 residues: CASREGPGVTGELFF. The CDR3 DNA is TGTGCCAGCCGTGAAGGCCCGGGGGTTACCGGGGAGCTGTTTTTT. Full variable domain (missing parts from reference TRBV2 and TRBJ2-2): EPEVTQTPSHQVTQMGQEVILRCVPISNHLYFYWYRQILGQKVEFLVSFYNNEISEKSEIFDDQFSVERPDGSNFTLKIRSTKLEDSAMYFCASREGPGVTGELFFGEGSRLTVL.

The chain recombines TRBV6-5 with TRBJ2-5; 7 nucleotides align to TRBD1. Per germline, CDR1 MNHEY and CDR2 SVGAGI. V shed 6 bases and J 4 bases; nucleotides not matched to a gene: 8. The CDR3 is 14 residues long. The CDR3 spells CASSWTAGGETQYF. CDR3 bases: TGTGCCAGCAGCTGGACAGCAGGGGGAGAGACCCAGTACTTC.

The gene calls are TRBV11-2 and TRBJ1-2; no firm D call. CDR3 size: 14 residues. V lost 1 base to trimming and J lost 1 base, with 7 bases between them. Germline-derived CDR1 and CDR2 are SGHAT and FQNNGV. The CDR3 DNA follows: TGTGCCAGCAGCTTAGCGACCGGTAACTATGGCTACACCTTC. This translates into CASSLATGNYGYTF. The full variable domain, with the rest looked up from reference TRBV11-2 and TRBJ1-2, is EAGVAQSPRYKIIEKRQSVAFWCNPISGHATLYWYQQILGQGPKLLIQFQNNGVVDDSQLPKDRFSAERLKGVDSTLKIQPAKLEDSAVYLCASSLATGNYGYTFGSGTRLTVV.

The rearrangement links TRBV19 to TRBJ1-5, with TRBD1 matching over 8 bases. V lost 4 bases, J lost 4 bases, and 9 bases stayed unmatched. Looked up from germline, CDR1 is LNHDA and CDR2 is SQIVND (reference sequence). This CDR3 has 16 amino acids. CDR3 residues: CASSTPTGVLNQPQHF. CDR3 in DNA: TGTGCCAGTAGTACTCCGACAGGGGTCCTTAATCAGCCCCAGCATTTT.

V usage is TRBV18 and J usage is TRBJ1-4, with D possibly matching TRBD1 (5 bases). CDR3 length: 13 amino acids. Germline values: CDR1 KGHSH, CDR2 LQKENI. The germline V and J ends were trimmed by 6 bases and 4 bases, with 9 bases remaining between them. In nucleotides, the CDR3 is TGTGCCAGCTCTACGGGACTTAATGAAAAACTGTTTTTT. It encodes CASSTGLNEKLFF.

The genes are TRBV10-3 and TRBJ1-1, with D possibly TRBD1 on 5 matching bases. The CDR3 contains 14 residues. Trimming shortened V by 11 bases and J by 1 base, and 17 bases separated the two germline ends. In germline, CDR1 is ENHRY, CDR2 SYGVKD. CDR3: CASTPGGGNTEAFF. Here the CDR3 DNA reads TGTGCCTCTACCCCCGGGGGAGGGAACACTGAAGCTTTCTTT.

CDR3 in amino acids: CASSQGRDTEAFF. CDR3 nucleotides: TGTGCCAGCAGTCAGGGCAGGGACACTGAAGCTTTCTTT. This chain joins TRBV6-5 and TRBJ1-1, with D perhaps matching TRBD1 (5 bases). The CDR3 spans 13 residues. Germline assignment: CDR1 MNHEY and CDR2 SVGAGI. V was pared by 5 bases and J by 3 bases, with 10 bases between.

As concerns this clone: The same CDR3 also results from other DNA sequences found in this sample. The chain uses TRBV7-3 and TRBJ2-6; D may be TRBD1 (6 bases). Germline V lookup: CDR1 SGHTA, CDR2 FQGTGA. V gave up 3 bases and J gave up 1 base, with 7 bases separating them. This CDR3 is built from 15 residues. Written as DNA, the CDR3 is TGTGCCAGCAGCTTCCAGGGGTCTGGGGCCAACGTCCTGACTTTC. This translates into CASSFQGSGANVLTF.

This chain links TRBV5-1 with TRBJ1-1; D ambiguous. Per the germline V gene, CDR1 is SGHRS and CDR2 is YFSETQ. V lost 0 bases, J lost 1 base, and 7 bases lay in between. The CDR3 runs to 14 residues. The CDR3 DNA sequence: TGCGCCAGCAGCTTGGTATGGGAGAACACTGAAGCTTTCTTT. It specifies CASSLVWENTEAFF.

V is TRBV4-3 and J is TRBJ1-6, with D perhaps matching TRBD1 (6 bases). Germline loops: CDR1 LGHNA, CDR2 YSLEER. Deletions cut 0 bases from V and 10 bases from J, with 13 bases between. The CDR3 has 15 amino acids. The CDR3 reads CASSQEQGLSSPLHF. The CDR3, as DNA: TGCGCCAGCAGCCAAGAACAGGGTTTGAGCTCACCCCTCCACTTT.

This chain joins TRBV18 and TRBJ2-3, with 8 nucleotides matching TRBD1. This CDR3 region has 14 residues. The V and J ends lost 3 bases and 3 bases, in that order; junction bases with no gene match: 2. From germline, CDR1 is KGHSH and CDR2 LQKENI. The CDR3 coding sequence is TGTGCCAGCTCACCGGACAGGGCAACAGATACGCAGTATTTT. It yields the protein CASSPDRATDTQYF.

A few counts support this clone. The genes are TRBV19 and TRBJ1-5; D is unclear. The CDR3 length is 13 residues. V lost 6 bases, J lost 9 bases, and 15 bases lay in between. Germline V CDR1 and CDR2: LNHDA, SQIVND (reference sequence). The CDR3 reads CASSLGPVRPQHF. The CDR3 bases are TGTGCCAGTAGCCTGGGCCCGGTGAGGCCCCAGCATTTT. Using reference TRBV19 and TRBJ1-5 for the parts outside the CDR3, the full variable domain is DGGITQSPKYLFRKEGQNVTLSCEQNLNHDAMYWYRQDPGQGLRLIYYSQIVNDFQKGDIAEGYSVSREKKESFPLTVTSAQKNPTAFYLCASSLGPVRPQHFGDGTRLSIL.

The J gene is TRBJ1-2, the V gene TRBV12-3 or TRBV12-4; D possibly corresponds to TRBD1 (6 bases). The CDR3 has 11 residues. The V end lost 6 bases, the J end lost 7 bases, and 9 bases lay between the germline ends. This CDR3 reads CASSQGPGYTF. In DNA, the CDR3 is TGTGCCAGCAGCCAGGGGCCTGGCTACACCTTC.

The chain carries TRBV2 and TRBJ2-3; either TRBD1 or TRBD2 may supply D (5 bases each). The CDR3 spans 12 residues. Trimming stripped 7 bases from V and 10 bases from J, with 15 bases between. From germline, CDR1 is SNHLY and CDR2 FYNNEI. The CDR3 nucleotides read TGTGCCAGCATCCGAGGGGAAAAGGCGCAGTATTTT. Translating it yields CASIRGEKAQYF.

This clone has only one observation. The V gene is TRBV6-5, the J gene TRBJ1-3; 9 bases match TRBD1. The CDR3 runs to 15 residues. V shed 5 bases and J 3 bases; nucleotides not matched to a gene: 5. Germline-derived CDR1 and CDR2 are MNHEY and SVGAGI. This CDR3 is CASSRDRAGGNTIYF. CDR3 DNA sequence: TGTGCCAGCAGTAGGGACAGGGCTGGTGGAAACACCATATATTTT.

The chain carries TRBV21-1 and TRBJ2-7; the tabulated D call, TRBD2, remains unverified against the DNA. TRBV21-1 is noted as a pseudogene. CDR3 length equals 12 residues. The CDR3 loop reads CASSKGSDEQYV. As DNA, the CDR3 is TGTGCCAGCAGCAAAGGGTCGGACGAGCAGTACGTC.

This clone was seen more than once but under ten times. The CDR3 reads CASSQSTGISEQYV. The DNA of the CDR3 is TGTGCCAGCAGCCAATCGACAGGGATTAGCGAGCAGTACGTC. The chain couples TRBV16 to TRBJ2-7; 7 bases match TRBD1. This CDR3 has 14 residues. Looked up from germline, CDR1 is KGHSY and CDR2 is FQNENV. Trimming removed 0 bases from V and 6 bases from J; junction bases left unmatched: 5.

J is TRBJ2-4 and V is TRBV29-1, with D unclear. Germline CDR1 is SQVTM and CDR2 is ANQGSEA. The germline V and J ends were trimmed by 7 bases and 0 bases, with 13 bases remaining between them. This CDR3 is 14 amino acids long. CDR3 residues: CSAPGNLAKNIQYF. The DNA for the CDR3 is TGCAGCGCCCCCGGAAATTTAGCCAAAAACATTCAGTACTTC.

This rearrangement joins TRBV18 to TRBJ2-7; D is possibly TRBD1 or TRBD2 (6 bases each). The CDR3 has 15 residues. Trimming left V 2 bases short and J 2 bases short, with 13 bases between. Germline values: CDR1 KGHSH, CDR2 LQKENI. CDR3 DNA sequence: TGTGCCAGCTCACCATCAAGGGGGGAGACCTACGAGCAGTACGTC. Its protein product is CASSPSRGETYEQYV.